These 29 T cell receptor beta chains were all obtained from the same sample, sequenced in a study of OX40 agonist ivuxolimab in advanced cancers. Here immunoSEQ multiplex PCR was the method, and the copy in TCRdb shows in-frame clones only, minus some. Of 77,000 or so clones listed, 94% are singletons. The specimen was CD4+ or CD8+ T cells sorted from blood, collected in a trial of the OX40 agonist ivuxolimab. These receptors were taken from an adult with an advanced solid tumor such as melanoma, head and neck, liver or kidney cancer.

The V and J genes are TRBV27 and TRBJ2-1; TRBD1 agrees at 10 bases. V lost 4 bases, J lost 3 bases, and 9 bases stayed unmatched. CDR1 is MNHEY and CDR2 is SMNVEV in the germline V gene (reference sequence). The CDR3 is 17 amino acids. The CDR3 region has the DNA TGTGCCAGCAGTTCACCCCTCGGGACAGGGGACTACAATGAGCAGTTCTTC. Protein product: CASSSPLGTGDYNEQFF.

DNA for the CDR3: TGTGCCAGCAGCGCCGAAATGATGCAGACCCAGTACTTC. Protein: CASSAEMMQTQYF. The rearrangement links TRBV9 to TRBJ2-5; D gene ambiguous. The germline V gene has CDR1 SGDLS and CDR2 YYNGEE. The CDR3 is made up of 13 amino acids. Trimming removed 3 bases from V and 6 bases from J, with 12 bases in between.

The chain is built from TRBV5-1 and TRBJ1-2; D might be TRBD1 (5 bases). The germline gives CDR1 SGHRS, CDR2 YFSETQ. Trimming took 5 bases from V and 8 from J, leaving 19 bases between them. CDR3 length equals 14 residues. In nucleotides, the CDR3 is TGCGCCAGCAGTCATAGTCAGGGCCCTGTGGGCTACACCTTC. Translating it yields CASSHSQGPVGYTF.

This clone appeared a single time. This chain connects TRBV30 to TRBJ2-1; 7 positions agree with TRBD2. Losses at the gene ends were 0 bases for V and 5 bases for J; bases not matched to a gene: 4. The CDR3 is 14 residues long. Germline V CDR1 and CDR2: GTSNPN, SVGIG (reference sequence). This chain's CDR3 is CAWSVGLADNEQFF. As DNA, the CDR3 is TGTGCCTGGAGTGTAGGGCTAGCGGACAATGAGCAGTTCTTC.

The chain links TRBV14 to TRBJ1-2, with D tentatively TRBD1 (6 bases). CDR1 is SGHDN, CDR2 FVKESK, per germline. With 3 bases removed from V and 3 bases from J, the gap between germline ends came to 8 bases. The CDR3 length is 13 residues. CDR3 region: CASSQRGHYGYTF. The CDR3 bases are TGTGCCAGCAGCCAGCGGGGGCACTATGGCTACACCTTC. The full variable domain, in which reference TRBV14 and TRBJ1-2 provide the parts outside the CDR3, is EAGVTQFPSHSVIEKGQTVTLRCDPISGHDNLYWYRRVMGKEIKFLLHFVKESKQDESGMPNNRFLAERTGGTYSTLKVQPAELEDSGVYFCASSQRGHYGYTFGSGTRLTVV.

The chain's CDR3 is CASSHSPAGGDTEAFF. In nucleotides, the CDR3 is TGTGCCAGCAGCCACAGCCCCGCAGGGGGGGACACTGAAGCTTTCTTT. The chain carries TRBV7-3 and TRBJ1-1; the match to TRBD1 covers 7 bases. In germline, CDR1 is SGHTA, CDR2 FQGTGA. The V segment lost 5 bases and the J segment 3 bases; nucleotides outside the gene matches: 12. The CDR3 length is 16 residues.

The chain carries TRBV7-7 and TRBJ2-5; D unclear. The CDR3 is 12 amino acids. The germline V and J ends were trimmed by 1 base and 3 bases, with 3 bases remaining between them. In germline, CDR1 is SSHAT, CDR2 FNYEAQ (reference sequence). CDR3 nucleotide sequence: TGTGCCAGCAGCTTAGATAAAGAGACCCAGTACTTC. Its protein is CASSLDKETQYF.

The V gene is TRBV27, the J gene TRBJ1-1, with unresolved D. This CDR3 region has 17 residues. V lost 3 bases, J lost 1 base, and 18 bases lay in between. Germline V gives CDR1 MNHEY, CDR2 SMNVEV (reference sequence). The CDR3 is CASSLNSGGRGNTEAFF. The CDR3 nucleotides read TGTGCCAGCAGTTTGAATTCTGGCGGCAGAGGGAACACTGAAGCTTTCTTT.

This chain joins TRBV9 and TRBJ2-7; TRBD2 agrees at 8 bases. The V segment lost 2 bases and the J segment 7 bases; nucleotides outside the gene matches: 11. The CDR3 loop spans 15 amino acids. Germline CDR1 reads SGDLS; CDR2 reads YYNGEE. The CDR3 loop is CASSVGGASGLEQYF. CDR3 sequence (DNA): TGTGCCAGCAGCGTGGGGGGGGCTAGCGGGCTGGAGCAGTACTTC.

The rearrangement joins TRBV11-2 to TRBJ2-1; the D is unclear. V was clipped by 3 bases and J by 5 bases, with 17 bases between them. CDR3 size: 16 residues. Germline loops: CDR1 SGHAT, CDR2 FQNNGV. CDR3 in amino acids: CASSFAEESLDNEQFF. The CDR3 nucleotides read TGTGCCAGCAGCTTCGCCGAGGAGAGTTTGGACAATGAGCAGTTCTTC.

Only one count was recorded for this clone. The chain uses TRBV7-3 and TRBJ2-7, with D possibly being TRBD1 (6 bases). Trimming stripped 1 base from V and 4 bases from J, with 11 bases between. The CDR3 contains 14 residues. Looked up from germline, CDR1 is SGHTA and CDR2 is FQGTGA. The CDR3 sequence: CASSLSGGQYEQYF. The CDR3 nucleotides read TGTGCCAGCAGCTTAAGTGGGGGACAATACGAGCAGTACTTC.

The chain combines TRBV7-9 with TRBJ2-7, with D possibly matching TRBD2 (5 bases). The CDR3 consists of 13 residues. Per germline, CDR1 SEHNR and CDR2 FQNEAQ (reference sequence). The germline V and J ends were trimmed by 1 base and 3 bases, with 7 bases remaining between them. The CDR3 DNA reads as TGTGCCAGCAGCTTAGATGAGGGCTACGAGCAGTACTTC. It encodes CASSLDEGYEQYF.

J is TRBJ1-5 and V is TRBV5-3; weak D call: TRBD1 (5 bases). TRBV5-3 has ORF status, its function being uncertain. The V end lost 4 bases, the J end lost 9 bases, and 17 bases lay between the germline ends. The CDR3 is 14 residues long. CDR3 nucleotide sequence: TGTGCCAGAAGCACCCGGGACCGGGGATGGCCCCAGCATTTT. Protein product: CARSTRDRGWPQHF.

The V gene is TRBV4-1, the J gene TRBJ1-5; D ambiguous. Trimming removed 1 base at V and 0 bases at J, with 7 bases between. The V gene's germline CDR1 is MGHRA and CDR2 YSYEKL. The CDR3 length is 15 residues. In nucleotides, the CDR3 is TGCGCCAGCAGCCAAGCCTTATATAGCAATCAGCCCCAGCATTTT. Translating gives CASSQALYSNQPQHF.

The rearrangement joins TRBV6-5 to TRBJ1-1, with D possibly being TRBD1 (6 bases). Looked up from germline, CDR1 is MNHEY and CDR2 is SVGAGI. CDR3 size: 14 residues. V gave up 0 bases and J gave up 1 base, with 6 bases separating them. In DNA, the CDR3 is TGTGCCAGCAGTTACTCAGGGGGGAACACTGAAGCTTTCTTT. This encodes CASSYSGGNTEAFF.

In regard to this clone: A read error is likely, as this CDR3 ends without the conserved phenylalanine or tryptophan. This chain connects TRBV28 to TRBJ1-2, with D unresolved. The CDR3 sequence is 13 residues long. V was trimmed by 5 bases and J by 7 bases, leaving 14 bases between them. Germline lookup yields CDR1 MDHEN and CDR2 SYDVKM. For the CDR3, the DNA is TGTGCCAGCAGTATCAAATCGGGCCCTGGCTACACCCTC. Residues: CASSIKSGPGYTL.

This clone was observed once. J is TRBJ2-2 and V is TRBV6-5; TRBD2 matches 8 bases. With V trimmed by 6 bases and J by 4 bases, 4 bases remained unmatched. CDR3 length: 14 amino acids. The germline gives CDR1 MNHEY, CDR2 SVGAGI. In nucleotides, the CDR3 is TGTGCCAGCAGCCCTGGGACTAGCACCGGGGAGCTGTTTTTT. Its translation: CASSPGTSTGELFF.

The chain combines TRBV9 with TRBJ2-7, with 11 bases matching TRBD1. V shed 2 bases, J shed 2 bases, and the junction held 3 bases outside the gene matches. The CDR3 loop spans 15 amino acids. Germline CDR1 and CDR2: SGDLS and YYNGEE. CDR3 residues: CASSVGQGDTYEQYF. The CDR3 coding sequence is TGTGCCAGCAGCGTGGGACAGGGGGATACCTACGAGCAGTACTTC.

This sequence joins TRBV4-1 and TRBJ2-3; possibly TRBD2 for D (6 bases). CDR1 is MGHRA and CDR2 is YSYEKL in the germline V gene. The CDR3 consists of 15 residues. V gave up 1 base and J gave up 4 bases, with 12 bases separating them. CDR3 sequence (DNA): TGCGCCAGCAGCCAAGCCCGGGGGTCCGCAGATACGCAGTATTTT. Amino acid sequence: CASSQARGSADTQYF.

The genes are TRBV6-1 and TRBJ2-5, with 11 bases fitting TRBD2. CDR3 size: 15 residues. Losses at the gene ends were 3 bases for V and 2 bases for J; bases not matched to a gene: 2. Germline-derived CDR1 and CDR2 are MNHNS and SASEGT. DNA for the CDR3: TGTGCCAGCAGTGAGTCTAGCGGGGGGCAAGAGACCCAGTACTTC. It codes for CASSESSGGQETQYF.

J is TRBJ2-5 and V is TRBV7-6, with TRBD1 matching over 8 bases. TRBJ2-7 explains the end of the DNA better; the J call may be wrong. The CDR3 is 13 amino acids. In germline, CDR1 is SGHVS, CDR2 FNYEAQ. The DNA for the CDR3 is TGTGCCAGCAGCGGACAGGGTAACTACGAGCAGTACTTC. This sequence encodes CASSGQGNYEQYF.

The chain has TRBV5-1 and TRBJ2-7; 8 bases fit TRBD1. Germline CDR1 reads SGHRS; CDR2 reads YFSETQ. This CDR3 region has 15 residues. The V and J ends lost 0 bases and 3 bases, in that order; junction bases with no gene match: 5. CDR3 bases: TGCGCCAGCAGCTTGGTCCAGGGGGCCCTCTACGAGCAGTACTTC. It encodes CASSLVQGALYEQYF.

The chain links TRBV7-9 to TRBJ1-3; D is unclear. CDR1 SEHNR and CDR2 FQNEAQ come from the germline V gene (reference sequence). Trimming shortened V by 3 bases and J by 0 bases, and 12 bases separated the two germline ends. The CDR3 length is 16 residues. In DNA form, the CDR3 reads TGTGCCAGCAGCTTCGAGGGCAGGCTCTCTGGAAACACCATATATTTT. It is translated as CASSFEGRLSGNTIYF.

J is TRBJ1-1 and V is TRBV29-1; weak D call: TRBD1 (5 bases). CDR3 size: 15 residues. From germline, CDR1 is SQVTM and CDR2 ANQGSEA. Between the trimmed V and J ends, which lost 4 bases and 1 base, there was a span of 16 bases. CDR3 amino acids: CSVGGGDNTNTEAFF. CDR3 sequence (DNA): TGCAGCGTTGGGGGCGGCGACAATACGAACACTGAAGCTTTCTTT.

The V and J genes are TRBV6-5 and TRBJ2-3, with 14 bases matching TRBD2. CDR3 length equals 14 residues. Germline trimming cut 6 bases from V and 6 bases from J; bases unmatched to any gene: 2. Germline CDR1 reads MNHEY; CDR2 reads SVGAGI. CDR3 coding DNA: TGTGCCAGCAGGGGACTAGCGGGGGTGGATACGCAGTATTTT. Translation gives CASRGLAGVDTQYF.

The genes are TRBV19 and TRBJ2-7; D unclear. CDR3 length: 12 amino acids. V was shortened by 6 bases and J by 1 base, with 7 bases between the two germline ends. Germline CDR1 and CDR2: LNHDA and SQIVND (reference sequence). The CDR3 DNA reads TGTGCCAGTAGCCCTGGGTCCTACGAGCAGTACTTC. This translates into CASSPGSYEQYF.

The chain couples TRBV4-1 to TRBJ2-7; 7 bases align to TRBD2. Trimming removed 0 bases from V and 1 base from J; junction bases left unmatched: 3. The CDR3 covers 15 residues. Germline CDR1 MGHRA, CDR2 YSYEKL. The CDR3 region is CASSQEGGSSYEQYF. DNA for the CDR3: TGCGCCAGCAGCCAAGAGGGAGGGAGTTCCTACGAGCAGTACTTC.

V gene TRBV27 combines with J gene TRBJ2-7; D is ambiguous. The CDR3 totals 15 residues. Trimming removed 4 bases at V and 0 bases at J, with 13 bases between. Germline-derived CDR1 and CDR2 are MNHEY and SMNVEV (reference sequence). The CDR3 sequence is CASSYRAELSYEQYF. CDR3 DNA: TGTGCCAGCAGTTATCGGGCAGAACTCTCCTACGAGCAGTACTTC.

This clone was detected only once. The V and J genes are TRBV6-6 and TRBJ2-7; D is perhaps TRBD1 (5 bases). This CDR3 spans 15 amino acids. The germline V gene has CDR1 MNHNY and CDR2 SVGAGI (reference sequence). V was trimmed by 3 bases and J by 5 bases, leaving 17 bases between them. The DNA for the CDR3 is TGTGCCAGCAGTTATTATGGCAGGGATCAGGACGAGCAGTACTTC. Protein product: CASSYYGRDQDEQYF.